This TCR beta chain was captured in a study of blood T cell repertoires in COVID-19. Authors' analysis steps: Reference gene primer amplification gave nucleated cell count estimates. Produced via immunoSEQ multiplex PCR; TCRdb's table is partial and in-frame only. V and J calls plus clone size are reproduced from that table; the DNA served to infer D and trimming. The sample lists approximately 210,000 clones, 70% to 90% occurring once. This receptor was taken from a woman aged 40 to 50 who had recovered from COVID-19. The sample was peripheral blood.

The CDR3: CATSGLTSGYTGELFF. In nucleotides, the CDR3 is TGTGCCACCAGTGGCCTGACTAGCGGCTACACCGGGGAGCTGTTTTTT. The gene calls are TRBV24-1 and TRBJ2-2, with 9 bases identical to TRBD2. The CDR3 totals 16 residues. V was pared by 5 bases and J by 3 bases, with 6 bases of the junction left unmatched. Germline values: CDR1 KGHDR, CDR2 SFDVKD.